These 19 T cell receptor beta chains share one sample of origin, sequenced in a study of control samples from healthy donors and cancer patients. Some clones are missing from TCRdb's copy, which holds only in-frame ones; the method was immunoSEQ multiplex PCR. This sample carries 350,000 to 450,000 clones, about 93% of them seen once, and the ten largest clones take around 6.5%. Sequenced material: PBMCs. The receptors were gathered from a man aged 40-49 years with head and neck cancer.

The chain has TRBV23-1 and TRBJ2-2; 9 bases are shared with TRBD2. TRBV23-1 is placed among ORFs of uncertain function. Losses at the gene ends were 8 bases for V and 3 bases for J; bases not matched to a gene: 7. The CDR3 is 15 residues long. The CDR3 DNA follows: TGCGCCAGCGGACATAGCGGGAGTGACACCGGGGAGCTGTTTTTT. This gives the protein CASGHSGSDTGELFF.

The chain employs TRBV27 and TRBJ2-1, with 8 nucleotides matching TRBD2. CDR1 is MNHEY, CDR2 SMNVEV, per germline (reference sequence). Trimming at V came to 5 bases and at J to 4 bases, leaving 10 bases not matched to a gene. The CDR3 is made up of 16 amino acids. The DNA for the CDR3 is TGTGCCAGCAGTCTCCAACTAGCGGCGCCATACAATGAGCAGTTCTTC. This gives the protein CASSLQLAAPYNEQFF.

The chain joins TRBV19 to TRBJ1-5; D gene uncertain. The CDR3 runs 12 residues. With 7 bases removed from V and 5 bases from J, the gap between germline ends came to 9 bases. In germline, CDR1 is LNHDA, CDR2 SQIVND (reference sequence). The DNA for the CDR3 is TGTGCCAGTAAGTACGGGGATCAGCCCCAGCATTTT. It specifies CASKYGDQPQHF.

This clone was observed a handful of times. The DNA of the CDR3 is TGTGCCAGCAGTTTATCGATCGGCGGGCGGGGAAACGAGCAGTACTTC. Its protein product is CASSLSIGGRGNEQYF. V is TRBV27 and J is TRBJ2-7; possibly TRBD2 for D (6 bases). V was cut by 0 bases and J by 5 bases, with 17 bases left in between. Germline V lookup: CDR1 MNHEY, CDR2 SMNVEV (reference sequence). CDR3 length: 16 amino acids.

The V gene is TRBV6-2 or TRBV6-3, the J gene TRBJ2-2, with D possibly TRBD1 on 6 matching bases. The CDR3 length is 18 residues. The germline V and J ends were trimmed by 2 bases and 2 bases, with 18 bases remaining between them. Germline V gives CDR1 MNHEY, CDR2 SVGEGT. CDR3 sequence (DNA): TGTGCCAGCAGTTACGTACAGGGACGTACCTTAAACACCGGGGAGCTGTTTTTT. As protein: CASSYVQGRTLNTGELFF.

The chain couples TRBV19 to TRBJ1-2; TRBD1 matches 7 bases. With 4 bases clipped from V and 3 bases from J, the junction kept 5 bases outside the gene matches. CDR3 length: 14 residues. Germline V gene lookup returns CDR1 LNHDA and CDR2 SQIVND (reference sequence). For the CDR3, the DNA is TGTGCCAGTAGTAGAAGGGGGCGCGACTATGGCTACACCTTC. Its translation: CASSRRGRDYGYTF.

This clone showed up just a few times. V gene TRBV6-5 combines with J gene TRBJ1-2, with D tentatively TRBD1 (6 bases). The germline CDR1 and CDR2 sequences are MNHEY and SVGAGI. V was cut by 7 bases and J by 4 bases, with 13 bases left in between. This CDR3 is 13 amino acids long. The DNA for the CDR3 is TGTGCCAGCACCGGGGGGGGCGGCTATGGCTACACCTTC. Amino acid sequence: CASTGGGGYGYTF.

The V and J genes are TRBV29-1 and TRBJ2-5; 10 bases are shared with TRBD1. The germline CDR1 and CDR2 sequences are SQVTM and ANQGSEA. The CDR3 totals 15 residues. Unmatched junction bases numbered 11, after V lost 5 bases and J lost 5 bases. CDR3 protein: CSVRGTGEVRETQYF. CDR3 coding DNA: TGCAGCGTTAGAGGGACAGGGGAAGTCCGGGAGACCCAGTACTTC.

The J gene is TRBJ2-6, the V gene TRBV6-2 or TRBV6-3, with D uncertain. CDR1 and CDR2 (germline): MNHEY, SVGEGT. Trimming shortened V by 0 bases and J by 2 bases, and 14 bases separated the two germline ends. The CDR3 consists of 18 residues. The CDR3, as DNA: TGTGCCAGCAGTTACTCCCCGGTTGGTAGGACTGGGGCCAACGTCCTGACTTTC. Translation gives CASSYSPVGRTGANVLTF.

The V gene is TRBV28, the J gene TRBJ1-5; D is ambiguous. Germline CDR1 reads MDHEN; CDR2 reads SYDVKM. This CDR3 has 18 amino acids. Trimming shortened V by 2 bases and J by 0 bases, and 17 bases separated the two germline ends. The CDR3: CASSLTLFEAYSNQPQHF. The CDR3 region has the DNA TGTGCCAGCAGTTTAACTCTATTTGAAGCTTATAGCAATCAGCCCCAGCATTTT.

The chain couples TRBV5-6 to TRBJ1-1; D is undetermined. Germline values: CDR1 SGHDT, CDR2 YYEEEE. CDR3 length: 15 amino acids. V was shortened by 5 bases and J by 5 bases, with 19 bases between the two germline ends. The CDR3 loop is CASRSLGQQPTEAFF. DNA for the CDR3: TGTGCCAGCAGGTCTCTCGGGCAACAGCCTACTGAAGCTTTCTTT.

The chain combines TRBV19 with TRBJ1-2; no clear D. Germline values: CDR1 LNHDA, CDR2 SQIVND (reference sequence). The CDR3 covers 12 residues. V was cut by 5 bases and J by 0 bases, with 4 bases left in between. CDR3 residues: CASSLTNYGYTF. The CDR3 bases are TGTGCCAGTAGTCTAACTAACTATGGCTACACCTTC.

This chain joins TRBV2 and TRBJ2-6; 9 positions match TRBD1. J lost 0 bases, V lost 3 bases, and 9 bases had no gene match. CDR3 size: 19 residues. Germline loops: CDR1 SNHLY, CDR2 FYNNEI. The chain's CDR3 is CASSDPRDRENSGANVLTF. In nucleotides, the CDR3 is TGTGCCAGCAGTGACCCTAGGGACAGGGAAAACTCTGGGGCCAACGTCCTGACTTTC.

The chain recombines TRBV6-5 with TRBJ2-2; a weak D match, TRBD1 (6 bases). The germline V gene encodes CDR1 MNHEY and CDR2 SVGAGI. V lost 2 bases and J 6 bases, leaving 13 bases between the germline ends. CDR3 size: 15 residues. The DNA for the CDR3 is TGTGCCAGCAGTTACGGCTTGGCAGGGGCCGGGGAGCTGTTTTTT. Protein product: CASSYGLAGAGELFF.

This chain links TRBV5-4 with TRBJ2-1, with D uncertain. This CDR3 is built from 15 residues. Germline V gene sequence: CDR1 SGHNT, CDR2 YYREEE (reference sequence). V was cut by 4 bases and J by 0 bases, with 11 bases left in between. CDR3 amino acids: CASSLDVSSYNEQFF. The CDR3 nucleotides are TGTGCCAGCAGCCTGGACGTAAGCTCCTACAATGAGCAGTTCTTC. Filled out from reference TRBV5-4 and TRBJ2-1, the complete variable domain reads ETGVTQSPTHLIKTRGQQVTLRCSSQSGHNTVSWYQQALGQGPQFIFQYYREEENGRGNFPPRFSGLQFPNYSSELNVNALELDDSALYLCASSLDVSSYNEQFFGPGTRLTVL.

This chain uses TRBV10-3 with TRBJ2-7; D is perhaps TRBD2 (5 bases). Germline V lookup: CDR1 ENHRY, CDR2 SYGVKD. The V end was cut by 7 bases, the J end by 4 bases, with 14 bases between. CDR3 size: 13 residues. The CDR3 DNA reads TGTGCCATCATCAGGACTTGGAAATACGAGCAGTACTTC. This encodes CAIIRTWKYEQYF.

This clone was seen a single time. V and J are TRBV7-9 and TRBJ2-1; the D gene is possibly TRBD2 (6 bases). The CDR3 has 16 residues. The ends were cut back, 4 bases at V and 2 bases at J, with 15 bases in the middle. Germline V gene sequence: CDR1 SEHNR, CDR2 FQNEAQ (reference sequence). This CDR3 reads CASSSIAAPPYNEQFF. CDR3 DNA sequence: TGTGCCAGCAGCTCGATAGCGGCGCCCCCCTACAATGAGCAGTTCTTC.

This chain connects TRBV30 to TRBJ1-3; perhaps TRBD1 as D (5 bases). The CDR3 is 14 amino acids. V was clipped by 5 bases and J by 3 bases, with 14 bases between them. CDR1 and CDR2 from the germline V gene are GTSNPN and SVGIG (reference sequence). CDR3 in amino acids: CAWGGAFYGNTIYF. CDR3 coding DNA: TGTGCCTGGGGAGGGGCGTTTTATGGAAACACCATATATTTT. Full variable domain (remainder filled in from reference TRBV30 and TRBJ1-3): SQTIHQWPATLVQPVGSPLSLECTVEGTSNPNLYWYRQAAGRGLQLLFYSVGIGQISSEVPQNLSASRPQDRQFILSSKKLLLSDSGFYLCAWGGAFYGNTIYFGEGSWLTVV.

The chain carries TRBV30 and TRBJ2-1; 8 nucleotides match TRBD2. With 3 bases clipped from V and 8 bases from J, the junction kept 9 bases outside the gene matches. This CDR3 is built from 14 residues. Germline loops: CDR1 GTSNPN, CDR2 SVGIG (reference sequence). The CDR3 reads CAWSGGTSTHEQFF. The CDR3 DNA follows: TGTGCCTGGAGCGGCGGGACTAGTACCCATGAGCAGTTCTTC.